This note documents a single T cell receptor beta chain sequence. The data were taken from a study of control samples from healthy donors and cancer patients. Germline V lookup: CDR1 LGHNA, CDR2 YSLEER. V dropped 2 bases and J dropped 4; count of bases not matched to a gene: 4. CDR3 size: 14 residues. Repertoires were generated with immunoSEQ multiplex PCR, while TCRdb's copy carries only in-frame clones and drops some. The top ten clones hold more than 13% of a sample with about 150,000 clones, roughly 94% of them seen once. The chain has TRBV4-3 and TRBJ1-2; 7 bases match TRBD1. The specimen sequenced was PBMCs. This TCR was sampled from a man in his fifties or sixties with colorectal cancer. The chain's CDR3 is CASSQLTGSYGYTF. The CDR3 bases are TGCGCCAGCAGCCAACTGACAGGGAGCTATGGCTACACCTTC.